This T cell receptor beta chain comes out of a study of T cell responses to AZD1222 COVID-19 vaccine. Study conclusions and caveats: Baseline seropositives among AZD1222 recipients totaled only five to seven. The sample set comprised mostly white British donors with more females, and clonal diversity was possibly underestimated.

The protocol was immunoSEQ multiplex PCR, while the TCRdb copy is restricted to in-frame clones and leaves out a portion. The sample contains about 160,000 clones, about 90% of which appear only once. Concerning this clone itself: Its target is not known.

This CDR3 is built from 14 residues. Trimming removed 4 bases at V and 1 base at J, with 10 bases between. Per the germline V gene, CDR1 is LGHNA and CDR2 is YNFKEQ. The sequencing here drew on peripheral blood, taken on day 0 of MenACWY control vaccination. The J gene is TRBJ1-2, the V gene TRBV4-2; D gene ambiguous. The sequence was collected from an adult in good health. CDR3 residues: CASSPADGNYGYTF. As DNA, the CDR3 is TGTGCCAGCAGCCCGGCGGACGGTAACTATGGCTACACCTTC.